This TCR beta chain is drawn from a study of T cells in Graves' hyperthyroidism and ophthalmopathy. Regarding the study as a whole: Most expanded thyroid clonotypes above 0.001 also appeared in blood.

CDR3 length equals 15 residues. The ends were cut back, 0 bases at V and 2 bases at J, with 14 bases in the middle. The germline V gene encodes CDR1 DFQATT and CDR2 SNEGSKA (reference sequence). RNA transcripts provided the source from which TCR beta CDR3 regions were amplified. The TCR CDR3 was amplified in a first-round RT-PCR using the HTBI primer set. Each CDR3 protein gets one entry after TCRdb re-called the multiplex PCR reads with MiXCR. The top ten hold under 30% of the sample, which has some 370,000 distinct CDR3 sequences, 11% to 15% seen once. Uncontrolled infection, other autoimmune disease, pregnancy or lactation barred patients from enrollment. As concerns this clonotype: Its target is unknown.

The V and J genes are TRBV20-1 and TRBJ2-7, with a possible D match to TRBD2 (6 bases). Source material: blood. The clonotype comes from a man aged 45-60 years with Graves' ophthalmopathy. The CDR3 DNA sequence: TGCAGTGCTAGAGAAAGACTAGAAACCCCCTACGAGCAGTACTTC. Its protein product is CSARERLETPYEQYF.